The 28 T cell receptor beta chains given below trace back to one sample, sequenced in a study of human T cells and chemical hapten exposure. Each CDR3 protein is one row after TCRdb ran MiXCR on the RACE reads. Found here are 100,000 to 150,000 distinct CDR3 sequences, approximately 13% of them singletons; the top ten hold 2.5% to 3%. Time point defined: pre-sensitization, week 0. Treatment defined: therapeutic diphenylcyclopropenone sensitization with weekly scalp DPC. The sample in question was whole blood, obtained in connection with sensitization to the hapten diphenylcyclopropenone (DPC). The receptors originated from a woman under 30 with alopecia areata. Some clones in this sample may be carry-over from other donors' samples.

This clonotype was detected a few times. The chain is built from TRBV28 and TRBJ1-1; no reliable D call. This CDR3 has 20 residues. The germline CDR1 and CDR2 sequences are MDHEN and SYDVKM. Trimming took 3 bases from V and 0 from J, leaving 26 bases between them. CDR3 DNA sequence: TGTGCCAGCAGTTTTGGAGGAGGAATTTCCCGAGTGCAGATGAACACTGAAGCTTTCTTT. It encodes CASSFGGGISRVQMNTEAFF.

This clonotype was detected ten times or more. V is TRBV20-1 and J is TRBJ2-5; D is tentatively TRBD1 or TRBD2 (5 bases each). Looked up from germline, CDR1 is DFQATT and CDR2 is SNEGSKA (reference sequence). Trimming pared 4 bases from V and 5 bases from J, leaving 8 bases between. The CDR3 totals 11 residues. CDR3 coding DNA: TGCAGTGCTACGGGGCGTGAGACCCAGTACTTC. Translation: CSATGRETQYF.

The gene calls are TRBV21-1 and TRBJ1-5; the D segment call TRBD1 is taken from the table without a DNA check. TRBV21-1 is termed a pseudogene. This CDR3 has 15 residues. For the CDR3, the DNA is TGTGCCAGCAGCTCCGGCGGGGGCTTTGAGCAGCCCCAGCATTTT. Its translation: CASSSGGGFEQPQHF.

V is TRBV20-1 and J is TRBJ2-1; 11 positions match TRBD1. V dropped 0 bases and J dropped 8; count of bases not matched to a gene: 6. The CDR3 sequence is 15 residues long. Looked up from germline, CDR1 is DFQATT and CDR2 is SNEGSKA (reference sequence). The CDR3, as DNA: TGCAGTGCTAGAGATCCGGGACAGGGGGTCCATGAGCAGTTCTTC. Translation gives CSARDPGQGVHEQFF.

CDR3: CASSPWDRVGSPLHF. CDR3 DNA: TGTGCCAGCAGTCCCTGGGACAGGGTCGGGTCACCCCTCCACTTT. The chain uses TRBV25-1 and TRBJ1-6; 9 bases are shared with TRBD1. This CDR3 region has 15 residues. Germline trimming cut 5 bases from V and 10 bases from J; bases unmatched to any gene: 9. Per the germline V gene, CDR1 is MGHDK and CDR2 is SYGVNS.

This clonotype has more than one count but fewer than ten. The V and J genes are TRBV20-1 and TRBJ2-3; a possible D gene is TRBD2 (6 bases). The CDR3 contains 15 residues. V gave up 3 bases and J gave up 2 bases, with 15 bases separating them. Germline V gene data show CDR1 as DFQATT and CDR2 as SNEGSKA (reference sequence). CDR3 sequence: CSASLEGSTTDTQYF. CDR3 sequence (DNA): TGCAGTGCTAGTTTGGAGGGGTCGACCACAGATACGCAGTATTTT.

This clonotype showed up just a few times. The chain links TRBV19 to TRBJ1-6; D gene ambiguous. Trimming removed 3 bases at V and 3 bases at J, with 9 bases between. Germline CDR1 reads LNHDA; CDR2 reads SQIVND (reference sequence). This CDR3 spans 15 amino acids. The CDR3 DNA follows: TGTGCCAGTAGTATCAGAGAGGGCTATAATTCACCCCTCCACTTT. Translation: CASSIREGYNSPLHF.

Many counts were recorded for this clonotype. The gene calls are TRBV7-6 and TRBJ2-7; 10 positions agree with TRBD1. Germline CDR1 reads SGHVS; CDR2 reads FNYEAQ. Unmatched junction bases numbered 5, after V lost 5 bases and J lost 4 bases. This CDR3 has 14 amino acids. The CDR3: CASSPDRGRYEQYF. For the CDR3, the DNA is TGTGCCAGCAGCCCTGACAGGGGGCGGTACGAGCAGTACTTC.

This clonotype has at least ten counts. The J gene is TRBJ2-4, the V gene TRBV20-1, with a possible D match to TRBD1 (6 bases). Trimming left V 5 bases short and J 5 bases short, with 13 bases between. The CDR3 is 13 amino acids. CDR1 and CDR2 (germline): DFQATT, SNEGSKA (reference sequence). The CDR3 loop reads CSAPPGQENIQYF. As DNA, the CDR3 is TGCAGTGCTCCCCCGGGACAAGAAAACATTCAGTACTTC.

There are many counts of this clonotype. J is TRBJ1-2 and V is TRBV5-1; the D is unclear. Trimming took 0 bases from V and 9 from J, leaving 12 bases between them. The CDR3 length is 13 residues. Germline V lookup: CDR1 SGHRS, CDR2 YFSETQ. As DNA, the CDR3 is TGCGCCAGCAGCTTGGCGGCAGATCTGCGCTACACCTTC. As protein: CASSLAADLRYTF.

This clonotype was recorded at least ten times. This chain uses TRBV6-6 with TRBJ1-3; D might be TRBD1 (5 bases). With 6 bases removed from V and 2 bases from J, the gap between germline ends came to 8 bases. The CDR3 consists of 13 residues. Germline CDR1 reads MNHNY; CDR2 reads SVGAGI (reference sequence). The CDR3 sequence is CASRGVAGNTIYF. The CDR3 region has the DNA TGTGCCAGCAGAGGGGTAGCTGGAAACACCATATATTTT.

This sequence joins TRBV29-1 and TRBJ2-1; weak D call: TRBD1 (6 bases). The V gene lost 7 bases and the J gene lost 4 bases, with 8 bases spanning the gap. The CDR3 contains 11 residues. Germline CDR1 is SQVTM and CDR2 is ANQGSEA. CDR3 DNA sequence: TGCAGCGGAGACAGGTACAATGAGCAGTTCTTC. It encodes CSGDRYNEQFF.

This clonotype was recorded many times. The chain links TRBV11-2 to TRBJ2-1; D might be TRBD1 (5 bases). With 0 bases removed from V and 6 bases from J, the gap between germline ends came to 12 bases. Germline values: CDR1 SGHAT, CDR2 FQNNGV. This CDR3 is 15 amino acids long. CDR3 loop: CASSLDPGPTNEQFF. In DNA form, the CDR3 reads TGTGCCAGCAGCTTAGATCCAGGGCCCACCAATGAGCAGTTCTTC. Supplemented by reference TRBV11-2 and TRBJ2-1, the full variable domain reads EAGVAQSPRYKIIEKRQSVAFWCNPISGHATLYWYQQILGQGPKLLIQFQNNGVVDDSQLPKDRFSAERLKGVDSTLKIQPAKLEDSAVYLCASSLDPGPTNEQFFGPGTRLTVL.

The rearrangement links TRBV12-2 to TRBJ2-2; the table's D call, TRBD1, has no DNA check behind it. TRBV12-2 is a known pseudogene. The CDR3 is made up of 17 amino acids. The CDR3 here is CASRSSGGQATPGELFF. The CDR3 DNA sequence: TGTGCAAGTCGCTCCTCAGGGGGACAGGCGACCCCCGGGGAGCTGTTTTTT.

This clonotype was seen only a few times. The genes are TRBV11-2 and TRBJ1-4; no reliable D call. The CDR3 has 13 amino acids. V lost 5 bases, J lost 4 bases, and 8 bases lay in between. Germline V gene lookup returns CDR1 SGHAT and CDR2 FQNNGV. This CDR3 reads CASSLGLNEKLFF. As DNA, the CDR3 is TGTGCCAGCAGCCTCGGACTTAATGAAAAACTGTTTTTT.

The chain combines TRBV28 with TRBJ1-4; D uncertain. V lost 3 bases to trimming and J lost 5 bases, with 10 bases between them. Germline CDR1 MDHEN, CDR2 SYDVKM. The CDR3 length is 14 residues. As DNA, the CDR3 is TGTGCCAGCAGTTTCCCGGCGGAAAATGAAAAACTGTTTTTT. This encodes CASSFPAENEKLFF.

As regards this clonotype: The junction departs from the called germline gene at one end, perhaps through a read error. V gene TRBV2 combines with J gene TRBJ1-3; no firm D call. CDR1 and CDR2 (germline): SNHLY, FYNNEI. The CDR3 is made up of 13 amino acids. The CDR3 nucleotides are TGTGCCAGCAGCGGAGGGTCTGGAAACACCGTATATTTT. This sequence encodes CASSGGSGNTVYF. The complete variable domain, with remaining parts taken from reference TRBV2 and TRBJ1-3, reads EPEVTQTPSHQVTQMGQEVILRCVPISNHLYFYWYRQILGQKVEFLVSFYNNEISEKSEIFDDQFSVERPDGSNFTLKIRSTKLEDSAMYFCASSGGSGNTVYFGEGSWLTVV.

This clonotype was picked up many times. This CDR3 is CASSLSGSAGNEQFF. DNA of the CDR3: TGTGCCAGCAGCTTATCGGGGTCAGCGGGAAATGAGCAGTTCTTC. The rearrangement joins TRBV11-2 to TRBJ2-1; the match to TRBD2 covers 7 bases. Germline V gives CDR1 SGHAT, CDR2 FQNNGV. V lost 2 bases and J lost 7; bases outside the gene matches: 8. The CDR3 totals 15 residues. The full variable domain, in which reference TRBV11-2 and TRBJ2-1 provide the parts outside the CDR3, is EAGVAQSPRYKIIEKRQSVAFWCNPISGHATLYWYQQILGQGPKLLIQFQNNGVVDDSQLPKDRFSAERLKGVDSTLKIQPAKLEDSAVYLCASSLSGSAGNEQFFGPGTRLTVL.

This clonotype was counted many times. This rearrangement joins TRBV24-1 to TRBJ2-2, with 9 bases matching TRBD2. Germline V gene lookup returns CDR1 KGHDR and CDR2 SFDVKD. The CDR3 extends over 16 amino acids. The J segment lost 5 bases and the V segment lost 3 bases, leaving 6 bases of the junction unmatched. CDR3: CATSDGIAGVTGELFF. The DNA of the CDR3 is TGTGCCACCAGTGATGGAATAGCGGGGGTGACCGGGGAGCTGTTTTTT.

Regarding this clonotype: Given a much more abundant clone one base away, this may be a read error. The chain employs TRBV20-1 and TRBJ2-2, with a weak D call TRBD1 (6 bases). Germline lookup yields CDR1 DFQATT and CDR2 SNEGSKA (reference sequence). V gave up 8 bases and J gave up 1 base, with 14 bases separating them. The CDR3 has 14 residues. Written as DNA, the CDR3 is TGCAGTCCTGCGGAGGACAGGAACACCGGGGAGCTGTTTTTT. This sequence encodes CSPAEDRNTGELFF.

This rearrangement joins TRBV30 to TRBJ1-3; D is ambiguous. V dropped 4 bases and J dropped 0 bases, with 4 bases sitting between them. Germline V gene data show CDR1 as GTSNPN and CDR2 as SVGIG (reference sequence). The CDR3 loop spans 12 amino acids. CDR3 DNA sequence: TGTGCCTGGACGAACTCTGGAAACACCATATATTTT. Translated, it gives CAWTNSGNTIYF.

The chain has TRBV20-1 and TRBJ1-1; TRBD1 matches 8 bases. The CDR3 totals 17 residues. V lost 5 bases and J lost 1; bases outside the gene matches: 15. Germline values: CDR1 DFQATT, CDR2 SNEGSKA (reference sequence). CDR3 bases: TGCAGTGCTCCCCAGGGCAGTCGACAGGGGTCGAACACTGAAGCTTTCTTT. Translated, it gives CSAPQGSRQGSNTEAFF.

CDR3 sequence: CASSQGERGVHNEQFF. For the CDR3, the DNA is TGTGCCAGCAGCCAAGGCGAACGGGGGGTTCACAATGAGCAGTTCTTC. The genes are TRBV4-2 and TRBJ2-1, with 7 bases that match TRBD2. V gave up 1 base and J gave up 5 bases; unmatched junction bases: 8. This CDR3 is built from 16 residues. Germline V CDR1 and CDR2: LGHNA, YNFKEQ.

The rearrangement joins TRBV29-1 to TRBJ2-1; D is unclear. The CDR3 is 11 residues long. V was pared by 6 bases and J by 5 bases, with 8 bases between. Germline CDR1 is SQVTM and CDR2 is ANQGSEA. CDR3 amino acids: CSVTIDNEQFF. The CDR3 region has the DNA TGCAGCGTCACAATAGACAATGAGCAGTTCTTC.

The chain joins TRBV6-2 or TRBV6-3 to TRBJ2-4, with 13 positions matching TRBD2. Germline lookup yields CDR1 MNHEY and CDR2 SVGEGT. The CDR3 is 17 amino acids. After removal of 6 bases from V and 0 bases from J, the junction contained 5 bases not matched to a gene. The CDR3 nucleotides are TGTGCCAGCAGCCCGGGACTAGCGGGGATAGCCAAAAACATTCAGTACTTC. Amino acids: CASSPGLAGIAKNIQYF.

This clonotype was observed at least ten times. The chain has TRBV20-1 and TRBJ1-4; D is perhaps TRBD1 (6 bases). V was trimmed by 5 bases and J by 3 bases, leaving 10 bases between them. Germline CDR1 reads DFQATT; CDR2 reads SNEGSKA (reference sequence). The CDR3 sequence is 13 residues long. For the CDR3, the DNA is TGCAGTGCTCACAGGGCGTCTAATGAAAAACTGTTTTTT. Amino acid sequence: CSAHRASNEKLFF.

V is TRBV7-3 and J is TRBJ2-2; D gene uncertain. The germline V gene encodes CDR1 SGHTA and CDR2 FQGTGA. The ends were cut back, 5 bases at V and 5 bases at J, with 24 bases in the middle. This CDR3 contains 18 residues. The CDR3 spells CASSLPSRPWYHTGELFF. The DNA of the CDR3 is TGTGCCAGCAGCCTACCATCCCGCCCATGGTATCATACCGGGGAGCTGTTTTTT. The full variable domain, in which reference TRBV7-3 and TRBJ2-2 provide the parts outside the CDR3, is GAGVSQTPSNKVTEKGKYVELRCDPISGHTALYWYRQSLGQGPEFLIYFQGTGAADDSGLPNDRFFAVRPEGSVSTLKIQRTERGDSAVYLCASSLPSRPWYHTGELFFGEGSRLTVL.

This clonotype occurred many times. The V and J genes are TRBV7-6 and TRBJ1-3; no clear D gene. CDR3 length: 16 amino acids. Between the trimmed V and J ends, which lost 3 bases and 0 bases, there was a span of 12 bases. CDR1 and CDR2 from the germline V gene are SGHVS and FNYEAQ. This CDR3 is CASSFRSMGSGNTIYF. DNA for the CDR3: TGTGCCAGCAGCTTCCGATCAATGGGCTCTGGAAACACCATATATTTT.